These 19 T cell receptor beta chains were all obtained from the same sample, sequenced in a study of shared clonotypes between healthy human individuals. The method was immunoSEQ multiplex PCR; TCRdb's version includes in-frame clones alone and lacks a portion of them. The table includes about 2 million clones, about 95% detected once. Specimen: naive CD4+ T cells sorted from blood. Subset: CD45RA+ positively selected. The receptor source for this set is a man aged 18 to 30 in good health.

Only one count was recorded for this clone. DNA for the CDR3: TGTGCCAGCAGTGAAGCGCTTCAAGGACAGACAAATGAAAAACTGTTTTTT. Protein sequence: CASSEALQGQTNEKLFF. The J gene is TRBJ1-4, the V gene TRBV2, with D possibly being TRBD1 (6 bases). The CDR3 totals 17 residues. Looked up from germline, CDR1 is SNHLY and CDR2 is FYNNEI. Trimming left V 0 bases short and J 5 bases short, with 16 bases between.

The chain combines TRBV23-1 with TRBJ1-5; 10 positions match TRBD1. TRBV23-1 has ORF status, its function being uncertain. The CDR3 sequence is 17 residues long. With V trimmed by 2 bases and J by 6 bases, 10 bases remained unmatched. CDR3 sequence reads: CASSQLPDRGSTQPQHF. CDR3 DNA sequence: TGCGCCAGCAGTCAACTCCCGGACAGGGGGAGTACTCAGCCCCAGCATTTT.

V gene TRBV12-5 combines with J gene TRBJ1-5; D not certain. The germline gives CDR1 LGHNT, CDR2 FRNRAP. With 7 bases removed from V and 3 bases from J, the gap between germline ends came to 13 bases. The CDR3 runs 14 residues. CDR3 region: CASAGGGINQPQHF. In nucleotides, the CDR3 is TGTGCTAGTGCCGGTGGAGGAATCAATCAGCCCCAGCATTTT.

This clone appeared a single time. This chain uses TRBV6-1 with TRBJ2-1; D is unclear. There are 15 residues in the CDR3. Trimming took off 2 bases at V and 0 bases at J, with 8 bases between the two ends. Germline CDR1 and CDR2: MNHNS and SASEGT. The CDR3 DNA sequence: TGTGCCAGCAGTGAAATGAGATTCTCCTACAATGAGCAGTTCTTC. Translation: CASSEMRFSYNEQFF.

The V gene is TRBV5-1, the J gene TRBJ2-3; the match to TRBD1 covers 7 bases. Trimming removed 4 bases from V and 6 bases from J; junction bases left unmatched: 17. This CDR3 comprises 17 residues. Germline V gene lookup returns CDR1 SGHRS and CDR2 YFSETQ. CDR3 region: CASSRLGQDRRADTQYF. The CDR3 nucleotides read TGCGCCAGCAGCAGATTAGGACAGGACAGACGTGCGGATACGCAGTATTTT.

The rearrangement joins TRBV7-2 to TRBJ2-1; no clear D. The CDR3 has 15 residues. Trimming removed 6 bases at V and 0 bases at J, with 12 bases between. Germline V gene data show CDR1 as SGHTA and CDR2 as FQGNSA. In DNA, the CDR3 is TGTGCCAGCAGAGGCGGCCAAAGCTCCTACAATGAGCAGTTCTTC. Protein: CASRGGQSSYNEQFF. Complete variable domain (other parts from reference TRBV7-2 and TRBJ2-1): GAGVSQSPSNKVTEKGKDVELRCDPISGHTALYWYRQSLGQGLEFLIYFQGNSAPDKSGLPSDRFSAERTGGSVSTLTIQRTQQEDSAVYLCASRGGQSSYNEQFFGPGTRLTVL.

The rearrangement joins TRBV18 to TRBJ1-1, with D possibly matching TRBD1 (5 bases). This CDR3 comprises 13 residues. Per the germline V gene, CDR1 is KGHSH and CDR2 is LQKENI. The ends were cut back, 3 bases at V and 7 bases at J, with 12 bases in the middle. The CDR3 nucleotides are TGTGCCAGCTCACCCACCGGGGCCATTGAAGCTTTCTTT. Its translation: CASSPTGAIEAFF. Drawing the rest from reference TRBV18 and TRBJ1-1, the complete variable domain is NAGVMQNPRHLVRRRGQEARLRCSPMKGHSHVYWYRQLPEEGLKFMVYLQKENIIDESGMPKERFSAEFPKEGPSILRIQQVVRGDSAAYFCASSPTGAIEAFFGQGTRLTVV.

The chain recombines TRBV25-1 with TRBJ2-2, with D perhaps TRBD1 or TRBD2 (6 bases each). The CDR3 has 15 residues. Per the germline V gene, CDR1 is MGHDK and CDR2 is SYGVNS. Trimming removed 6 bases from V and 0 bases from J, with 11 bases in between. CDR3 sequence reads: CASRGGGTNTGELFF. The CDR3 region has the DNA TGTGCCAGCAGGGGGGGCGGAACGAACACCGGGGAGCTGTTTTTT. The full variable domain, with the rest looked up from reference TRBV25-1 and TRBJ2-2, is EADIYQTPRYLVIGTGKKITLECSQTMGHDKMYWYQQDPGMELHLIHYSYGVNSTEKGDLSSESTVSRIRTEHFPLTLESARPSHTSQYLCASRGGGTNTGELFFGEGSRLTVL.

To note about this clone: The sample contains more than one DNA sequence encoding this CDR3. The rearrangement uses TRBV29-1 and TRBJ2-1; weak D call: TRBD1 (6 bases). Germline loops: CDR1 SQVTM, CDR2 ANQGSEA. The CDR3 runs 11 residues. V lost 6 bases and J lost 4, with 7 bases in between. This chain's CDR3 is CSVDSYNEQFF. CDR3 in DNA: TGCAGCGTGGACAGTTACAATGAGCAGTTCTTC.

This chain joins TRBV5-1 and TRBJ1-1; the match to TRBD1 covers 10 bases. This CDR3 spans 17 amino acids. CDR1 is SGHRS and CDR2 is YFSETQ in the germline V gene. V dropped 4 bases and J dropped 1; count of bases not matched to a gene: 10. CDR3 protein: CASSPGTGVVSNTEAFF. The CDR3 coding sequence is TGCGCCAGCAGCCCGGGGACAGGGGTCGTTTCGAACACTGAAGCTTTCTTT.

This chain connects TRBV5-1 to TRBJ2-7, with TRBD1 matching 8 bases. The CDR3 is 14 amino acids. J gave up 6 bases and V 0 bases, and 5 bases lay outside the gene matches. Germline CDR1 reads SGHRS; CDR2 reads YFSETQ. DNA for the CDR3: TGCGCCAGCAGCTTGGCGGACAGGGATCTCGAGCAGTACTTC. Translation: CASSLADRDLEQYF.

The CDR3 sequence is CASSFKPPETQYF. DNA for the CDR3: TGTGCCAGCAGCTTCAAACCCCCCGAGACCCAGTACTTC. The chain is built from TRBV11-2 and TRBJ2-5; D is undetermined. The CDR3 consists of 13 residues. V dropped 3 bases and J dropped 5 bases, with 10 bases sitting between them. The V gene's germline CDR1 is SGHAT and CDR2 FQNNGV.

This clone was counted once. The CDR3 nucleotides read TGTGCCTGGAGTGTACCACAGGGGGGCTATGGCTACACCTTC. Translation: CAWSVPQGGYGYTF. The V call is TRBV30, the J call TRBJ1-2, with 8 positions matching TRBD1. Germline V CDR1 and CDR2: GTSNPN, SVGIG (reference sequence). V dropped 0 bases and J dropped 4; count of bases not matched to a gene: 4. The length of the CDR3 is 14 residues.

This clone was seen once. The V gene is TRBV5-1, the J gene TRBJ2-6; 10 nucleotides agree with TRBD1. V dropped 6 bases and J dropped 0; count of bases not matched to a gene: 6. The CDR3 contains 17 residues. Germline V gene lookup returns CDR1 SGHRS and CDR2 YFSETQ. The CDR3 DNA is TGCGCCAGCACCACCGGGACAGGGGTCTCTGGGGCCAACGTCCTGACTTTC. Translating it yields CASTTGTGVSGANVLTF.

V and J are TRBV19 and TRBJ1-4; 8 bases fit TRBD1. Looked up from germline, CDR1 is LNHDA and CDR2 is SQIVND (reference sequence). The V segment lost 5 bases and the J segment 6 bases; nucleotides outside the gene matches: 11. CDR3 length: 16 amino acids. CDR3 amino acids: CASSRAGGLLDEKLFF. The CDR3 DNA reads TGTGCCAGTAGTCGAGCAGGGGGCCTTTTAGATGAAAAACTGTTTTTT.

The chain couples TRBV19 to TRBJ1-5, with 7 nucleotides matching TRBD1. Unmatched junction bases numbered 7, after V lost 5 bases and J lost 6 bases. The CDR3 totals 14 residues. Looked up from germline, CDR1 is LNHDA and CDR2 is SQIVND (reference sequence). The CDR3 here is CASSEHRGGQPQHF. The CDR3, as DNA: TGTGCCAGTAGTGAACACAGGGGTGGTCAGCCCCAGCATTTT.

This chain uses TRBV7-9 with TRBJ2-7, with TRBD2 matching 10 bases. Trimming removed 5 bases from V and 5 bases from J; junction bases left unmatched: 18. The CDR3 consists of 18 residues. CDR1 and CDR2 (germline): SEHNR, FQNEAQ (reference sequence). CDR3 amino acids: CASSPYMASLAGVDEQYF. The CDR3 DNA sequence: TGTGCCAGCAGCCCCTATATGGCCTCCCTAGCGGGAGTGGACGAGCAGTACTTC.

This clone was seen a few times. The chain uses TRBV7-2 and TRBJ2-2; D is perhaps TRBD1 (6 bases). Germline loops: CDR1 SGHTA, CDR2 FQGNSA. The CDR3 runs 13 residues. Trimming left V 6 bases short and J 5 bases short, with 10 bases between. CDR3 region: CASRYTGTGELFF. The CDR3 DNA follows: TGTGCCAGCAGATATACAGGGACCGGGGAGCTGTTTTTT.

The rearrangement links TRBV19 to TRBJ1-3; 10 bases line up with TRBD1. Trimming at V came to 6 bases and at J to 4 bases, leaving 3 bases not matched to a gene. Germline V gives CDR1 LNHDA, CDR2 SQIVND (reference sequence). This CDR3 is 14 amino acids long. The CDR3 sequence: CASSDRGLGNTIYF. The CDR3 DNA reads TGTGCCAGTAGCGACAGGGGGCTGGGAAACACCATATATTTT.